Each of the 10 T cell receptor beta chains below was sequenced from the same sample in a study of tumor and adjacent non-tumor tissue in lung cancer. This sample's RNA came from whole unsorted tissue. This non-tumor lung sample came from over 3 cm beyond the tumor edge. Three rounds of nested PCR, following a modified ARM-PCR protocol, produced the TCRbeta library. One entry per CDR3 protein results from TCRdb running MiXCR on the multiplex PCR reads. Here the sample spans approximately 80,000 distinct CDR3 sequences, about 82% being singletons. The sequenced sample was distant non-tumor lung tissue. The receptors originated from a man aged 55 to 70 with non-small cell lung cancer.

For this clonotype: Compared with germline, one end of the junction differs, possibly owing to a read error. The chain recombines TRBV6-1 with TRBJ2-6; perhaps TRBD1 as D (5 bases). This CDR3 is built from 15 residues. The germline V gene has CDR1 MNHNS and CDR2 SASEGT. CDR3 nucleotide sequence: TGTGCCAGCAGTGAAGACAACTCTGGGGCCAACGTTCTGACTTTC. Translating it yields CASSEDNSGANVLTF.

The chain employs TRBV29-1 and TRBJ2-7, with a possible D match to TRBD1 (7 bases). The germline V gene encodes CDR1 SQVTM and CDR2 ANQGSEA. This CDR3 is 14 amino acids long. In nucleotides, the CDR3 is TGCAACGCCGTACCGCGACAGGGAGGCTACGAGCAGTACTTC. Translation gives CNAVPRQGGYEQYF.

This clonotype was seen at least ten times. CDR3: CASSQGHPGAYEQYF. The CDR3 DNA reads TGCGCCAGCAGCCAAGGTCATCCAGGGGCGTACGAGCAGTACTTC. The chain combines TRBV4-3 with TRBJ2-7; possible D gene TRBD1, 6 bases. The CDR3 consists of 15 residues. V lost 1 base to trimming and J lost 4 bases, with 14 bases between them. Germline loops: CDR1 LGHNA, CDR2 YSLEER.

Concerning this clonotype: Sequence at one end of the junction differs from germline and may be a read error. The chain couples TRBV11-3 to TRBJ1-1; D remains ambiguous. Looked up from germline, CDR1 is SGHNT and CDR2 is YENEEA. The CDR3 runs to 14 residues. In nucleotides, the CDR3 is TGTGCCAGCATCTCGCACGGACGGCAGAATGAAGCATTCTTT. Amino acids: CASISHGRQNEAFF.

Details on this clonotype: The CDR3 carries no conserved terminal phenylalanine or tryptophan, so it likely arises from a read error. The chain employs TRBV11-2 and TRBJ2-6, with unresolved D. Germline CDR1 reads SGHAT; CDR2 reads FQNNGV. The CDR3 spans 14 residues. CDR3 sequence reads: CAGSPISGANVLTL. DNA for the CDR3: TGCGCCGGTAGTCCTATCTCTGGGGCCAACGTCCTGACTTTA.

The chain recombines TRBV29-1 with TRBJ1-2; tentative D call: TRBD1 (5 bases). The germline CDR1 and CDR2 sequences are SQVTM and ANQGSEA. The CDR3 runs to 14 residues. Trimming shortened V by 5 bases and J by 4 bases, and 17 bases separated the two germline ends. CDR3 residues: CSVSHGALAYGYTF. As DNA, the CDR3 is TGCAGCGTTTCACATGGGGCCCTCGCCTATGGCTACACCTTC.

This clonotype was seen a handful of times. The CDR3 reads CASSISGRPYEQYF. The CDR3, as DNA: TGTGCCAGCAGTATTAGCGGGAGGCCCTACGAGCAGTACTTC. The chain joins TRBV28 to TRBJ2-7, with 10 positions matching TRBD2. CDR1 and CDR2 from the germline V gene are MDHEN and SYDVKM. CDR3 length equals 14 residues. After removal of 5 bases from V and 2 bases from J, the junction contained 3 bases not matched to a gene.

The V gene is TRBV20-1, the J gene TRBJ2-7; 15 bases line up with TRBD2. Germline assignment: CDR1 DFQATT and CDR2 SNEGSKA (reference sequence). The CDR3 consists of 15 residues. The V gene end was trimmed by 3 bases and the J gene end by 5 bases; junction bases not matched to a gene: 5. CDR3 bases: TGCAGTGCTAGTGGACTAGCGGGAGGGGAGCACGAGCAGTACTTC. Its protein is CSASGLAGGEHEQYF.

This clonotype has only a few counts. One junction end disagrees with the germline gene, perhaps due to a read error. The chain recombines TRBV5-4 with TRBJ1-1; 7 bases match TRBD1. Germline assignment: CDR1 SGHNT and CDR2 YYREEE (reference sequence). The CDR3 spans 17 residues. In DNA form, the CDR3 reads TGTGCCAGCAGTGCCGATCGACAGGGACGAGGCGACACTGAAGCCTTCTTT. It specifies CASSADRQGRGDTEAFF.

Note on this clonotype: At one of its ends the junction is not consistent with the germline gene, which may arise from a read error. The chain is built from TRBV11-2 and TRBJ2-5; TRBD2 might be the D (6 bases). Germline V CDR1 and CDR2: SGHAT, FQNNGV. The CDR3 runs 16 residues. The CDR3 DNA reads TGTGACAGCAGCTCCACAATGGAGGGGCCAAAGGAGACCGAGTACTTC. This encodes CDSSSTMEGPKETEYF.